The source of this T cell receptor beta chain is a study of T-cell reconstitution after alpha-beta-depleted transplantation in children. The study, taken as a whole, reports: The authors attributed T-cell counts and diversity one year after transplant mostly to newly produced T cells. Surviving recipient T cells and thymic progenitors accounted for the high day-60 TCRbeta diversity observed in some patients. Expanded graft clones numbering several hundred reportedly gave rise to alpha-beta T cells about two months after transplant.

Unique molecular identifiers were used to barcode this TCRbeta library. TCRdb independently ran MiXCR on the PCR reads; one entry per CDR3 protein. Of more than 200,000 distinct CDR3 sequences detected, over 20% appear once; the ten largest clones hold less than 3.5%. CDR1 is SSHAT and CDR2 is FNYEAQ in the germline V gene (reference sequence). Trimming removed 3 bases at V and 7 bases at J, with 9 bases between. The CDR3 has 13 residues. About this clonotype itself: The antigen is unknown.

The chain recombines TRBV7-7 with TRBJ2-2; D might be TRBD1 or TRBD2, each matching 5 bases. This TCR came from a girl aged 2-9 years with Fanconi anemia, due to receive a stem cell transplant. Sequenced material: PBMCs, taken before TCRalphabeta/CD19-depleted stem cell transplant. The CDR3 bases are TGTGCCAGCAGCTTCGGGGCAGGCGGGGAGCTGTTTTTT. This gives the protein CASSFGAGGELFF.